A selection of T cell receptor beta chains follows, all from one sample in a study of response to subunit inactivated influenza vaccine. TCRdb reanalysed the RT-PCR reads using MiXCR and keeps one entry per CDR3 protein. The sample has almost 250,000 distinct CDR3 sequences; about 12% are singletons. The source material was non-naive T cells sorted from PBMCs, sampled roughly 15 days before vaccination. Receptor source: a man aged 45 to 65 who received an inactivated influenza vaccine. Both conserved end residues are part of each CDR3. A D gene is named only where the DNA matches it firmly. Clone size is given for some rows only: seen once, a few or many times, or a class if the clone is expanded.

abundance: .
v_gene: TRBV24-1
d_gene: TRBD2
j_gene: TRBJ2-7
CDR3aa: CAPIWAGGSLAGDHEQYF
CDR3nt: TGTGCCCCGATCTGGGCAGGGGGCAGCCTAGCGGGAGACCACGAGCAGTACTTC

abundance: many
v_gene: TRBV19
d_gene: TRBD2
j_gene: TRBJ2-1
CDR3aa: CASRPGTSVFNEQFF
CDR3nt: TGTGCCAGTAGACCCGGGACTAGCGTCTTCAATGAGCAGTTCTTC

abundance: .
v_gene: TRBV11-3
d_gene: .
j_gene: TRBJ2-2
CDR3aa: CASSGKGNTGELFF
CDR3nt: TGTGCCAGCAGCGGGAAGGGGAACACCGGGGAGCTGTTTTTT

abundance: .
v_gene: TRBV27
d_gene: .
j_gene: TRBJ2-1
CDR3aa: CASSFELRGEQFF
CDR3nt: TGTGCCAGCAGTTTTGAGCTTCGGGGTGAGCAGTTCTTC

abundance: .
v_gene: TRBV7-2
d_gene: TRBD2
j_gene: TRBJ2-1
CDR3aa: CASSWGEGSYNEQFF
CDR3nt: TGTGCCAGCAGCTGGGGGGAGGGCTCCTACAATGAGCAGTTCTTC

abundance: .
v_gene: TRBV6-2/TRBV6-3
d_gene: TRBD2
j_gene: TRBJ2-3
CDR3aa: CASSRGTTPDTQYF
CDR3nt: TGTGCCAGCAGCCGCGGGACTACCCCAGATACGCAGTATTTT

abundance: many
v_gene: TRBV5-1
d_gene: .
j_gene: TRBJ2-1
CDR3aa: CASSIGHNGVYNEQFF
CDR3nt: TGCGCCAGCAGCATTGGACACAATGGGGTGTACAATGAGCAGTTCTTC

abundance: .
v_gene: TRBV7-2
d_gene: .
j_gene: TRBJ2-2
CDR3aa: CASSLRGAGLLTGELFF
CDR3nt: TGTGCCAGCAGCTTAAGGGGGGCAGGTCTACTCACCGGGGAGCTGTTTTTT

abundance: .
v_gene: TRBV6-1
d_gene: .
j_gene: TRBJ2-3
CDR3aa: CASRDRSSTDTQYF
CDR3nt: TGTGCCAGCAGGGACAGATCTAGCACAGATACGCAGTATTTT

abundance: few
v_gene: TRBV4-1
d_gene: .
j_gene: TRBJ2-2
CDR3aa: CASSQFGTLNTGELFF
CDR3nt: TGCGCCAGCAGCCAATTTGGGACATTGAACACCGGGGAGCTGTTTTTT

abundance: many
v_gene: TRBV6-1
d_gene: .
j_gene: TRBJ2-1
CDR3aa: CASSRQAAYNEQFF
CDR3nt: TGTGCCAGCAGCCGACAGGCTGCCTACAATGAGCAGTTCTTC

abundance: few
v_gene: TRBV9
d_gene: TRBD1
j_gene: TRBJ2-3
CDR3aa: CASSVGQGAQDTQYF
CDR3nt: TGTGCCAGCAGCGTTGGACAGGGGGCGCAAGATACGCAGTATTTT

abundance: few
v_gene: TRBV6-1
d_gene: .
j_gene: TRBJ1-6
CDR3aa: CASSEAHRRSDSPLHF
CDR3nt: TGTGCCAGCAGTGAAGCGCACAGGCGAAGCGATTCACCCCTCCACTTT

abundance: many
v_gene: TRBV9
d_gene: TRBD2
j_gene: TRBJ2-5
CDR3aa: CASSVGGSGRLRYQETQYF
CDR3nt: TGTGCCAGCAGCGTAGGAGGTAGCGGGAGGTTACGATACCAAGAGACCCAGTACTTC

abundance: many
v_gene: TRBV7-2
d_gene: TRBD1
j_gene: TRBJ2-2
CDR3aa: CASSPGQRTGELFF
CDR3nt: TGTGCCAGCAGCCCGGGACAGCGAACCGGGGAGCTGTTTTTT

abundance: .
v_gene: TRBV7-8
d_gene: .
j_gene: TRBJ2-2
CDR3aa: CASSLAGGTATGELFF
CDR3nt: TGTGCCAGCAGCTTAGCGGGGGGAACAGCCACCGGGGAGCTGTTTTTT

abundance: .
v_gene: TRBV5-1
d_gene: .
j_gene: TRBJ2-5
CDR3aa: CASSLEAGRQETQYF
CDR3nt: TGCGCCAGCAGCTTGGAGGCAGGGAGACAAGAGACCCAGTACTTC

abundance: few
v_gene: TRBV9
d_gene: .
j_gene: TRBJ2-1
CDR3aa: CASSVGSRGYNEQFF
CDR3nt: TGTGCCAGCAGCGTCGGGAGCCGGGGCTACAATGAGCAGTTCTTC

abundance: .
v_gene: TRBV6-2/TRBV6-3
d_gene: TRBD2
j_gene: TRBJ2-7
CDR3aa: CASRIAGVTYEQYF
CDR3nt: TGTGCCAGCAGGATAGCGGGAGTGACCTACGAGCAGTACTTC

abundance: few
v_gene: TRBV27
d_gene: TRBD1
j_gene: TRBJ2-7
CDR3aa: CASSFSGQSSYEQYF
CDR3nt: TGTGCCAGCAGTTTTTCGGGACAGAGCTCCTACGAGCAGTACTTC

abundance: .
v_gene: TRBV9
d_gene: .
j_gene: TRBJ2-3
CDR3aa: CASSVDEGTSTDTQYF
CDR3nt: TGTGCCAGCAGCGTAGATGAAGGCACTAGCACAGATACGCAGTATTTT

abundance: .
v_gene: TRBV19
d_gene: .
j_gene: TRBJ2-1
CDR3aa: CASSSPSSYNEQFF
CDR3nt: TGTGCCAGTAGTTCCCCGAGCTCCTACAATGAGCAGTTCTTC

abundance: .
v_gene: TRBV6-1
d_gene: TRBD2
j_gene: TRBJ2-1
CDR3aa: CASSKGGGLAGLNEQFF
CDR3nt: TGTGCCAGCAGTAAAGGGGGAGGACTAGCGGGTCTCAATGAGCAGTTCTTC

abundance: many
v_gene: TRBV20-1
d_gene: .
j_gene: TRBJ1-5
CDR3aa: CSARAPGGTQHF
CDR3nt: TGCAGTGCTAGAGCCCCCGGGGGGACCCAGCATTTT

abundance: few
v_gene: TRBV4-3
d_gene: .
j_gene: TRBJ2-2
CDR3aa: CASSQDWGGRTGELFF
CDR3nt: TGCGCCAGCAGCCAAGATTGGGGGGGGCGCACCGGGGAGCTGTTTTTT

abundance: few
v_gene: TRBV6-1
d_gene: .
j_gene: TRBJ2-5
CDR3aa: CASSSYGTVAKTQYF
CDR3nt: TGTGCCAGCAGCTCCTATGGGACGGTCGCCAAGACCCAGTACTTC

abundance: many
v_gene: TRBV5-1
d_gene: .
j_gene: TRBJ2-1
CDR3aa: CASSLDSEKQFF
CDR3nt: TGCGCCAGCAGCTTGGATAGTGAGAAGCAGTTCTTC

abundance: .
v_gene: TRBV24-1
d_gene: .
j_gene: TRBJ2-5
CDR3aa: CATGDGTAVTQYF
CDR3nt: TGTGCCACCGGAGACGGTACAGCAGTGACCCAGTACTTC

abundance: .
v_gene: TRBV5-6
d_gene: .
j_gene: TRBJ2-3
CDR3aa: CASSLLLTDTQYF
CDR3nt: TGTGCCAGCAGCTTGCTGCTCACAGATACGCAGTATTTT

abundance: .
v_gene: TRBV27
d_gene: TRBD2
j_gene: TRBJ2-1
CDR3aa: CASSPPLLAGGFNEQFF
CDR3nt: TGTGCCAGCAGCCCCCCCCTTTTAGCGGGGGGGTTCAATGAGCAGTTCTTC

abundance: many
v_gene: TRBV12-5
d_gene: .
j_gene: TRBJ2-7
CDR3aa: CASGLLWYEQYF
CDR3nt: TGTGCTAGTGGTTTGCTCTGGTACGAGCAGTACTTC

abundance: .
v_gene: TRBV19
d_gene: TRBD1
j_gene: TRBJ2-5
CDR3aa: CASRQQGRGTQYF
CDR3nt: TGTGCCAGTAGGCAACAGGGGAGAGGGACCCAGTACTTC

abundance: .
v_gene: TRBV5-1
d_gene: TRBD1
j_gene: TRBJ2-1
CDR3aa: CASSLDDRGEQFF
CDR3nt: TGCGCCAGCAGCTTGGACGACAGGGGAGAGCAGTTCTTC

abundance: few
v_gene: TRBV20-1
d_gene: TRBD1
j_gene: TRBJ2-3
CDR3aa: CSAVRTGSGTDTQYF
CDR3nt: TGCAGTGCAGTCCGGACAGGATCGGGCACAGATACGCAGTATTTT

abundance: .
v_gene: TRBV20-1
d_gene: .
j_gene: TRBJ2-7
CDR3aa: CSASGRDYEQYF
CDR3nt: TGCAGTGCTAGTGGACGGGACTACGAGCAGTACTTC

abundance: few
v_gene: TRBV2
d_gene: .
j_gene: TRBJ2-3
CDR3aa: CASSEASRSVVGQYF
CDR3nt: TGTGCCAGCAGTGAAGCGTCGCGATCGGTTGTGGGTCAGTATTTT

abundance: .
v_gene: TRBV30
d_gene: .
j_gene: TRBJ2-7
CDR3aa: CAWSPTNYEQYF
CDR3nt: TGTGCCTGGAGTCCTACGAACTACGAGCAGTACTTC

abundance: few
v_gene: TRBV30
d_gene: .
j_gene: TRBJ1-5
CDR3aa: CAWSVGQRNQPQHF
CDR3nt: TGTGCCTGGAGTGTAGGGCAGCGCAATCAGCCCCAGCATTTT

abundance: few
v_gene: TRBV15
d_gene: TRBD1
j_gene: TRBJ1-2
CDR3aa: CATSRGTGGNYGYTF
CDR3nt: TGTGCCACCAGCAGAGGGACAGGCGGTAACTATGGCTACACCTTC

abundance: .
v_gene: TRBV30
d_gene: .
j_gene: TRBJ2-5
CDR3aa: CAWSGGAGAVQETQYF
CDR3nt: TGTGCCTGGAGTGGGGGGGCAGGGGCGGTACAAGAGACCCAGTACTTC

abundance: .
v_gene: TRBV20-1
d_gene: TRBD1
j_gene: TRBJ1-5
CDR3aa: CSARETGDQPQHF
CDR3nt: TGCAGTGCTAGAGAAACAGGGGATCAGCCCCAGCATTTT

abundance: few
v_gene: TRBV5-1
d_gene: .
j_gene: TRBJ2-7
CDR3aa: CASSFGSVDYYEQYF
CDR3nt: TGCGCCAGCAGCTTCGGGAGCGTCGATTACTACGAGCAGTACTTC

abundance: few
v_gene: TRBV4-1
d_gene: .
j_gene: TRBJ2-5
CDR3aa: CASSQVARETQYF
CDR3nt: TGCGCCAGCAGCCAAGTAGCGCGGGAGACCCAGTACTTC

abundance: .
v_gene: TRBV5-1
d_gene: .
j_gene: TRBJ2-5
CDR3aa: CASSLEGTTGKTQYF
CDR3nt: TGCGCCAGCAGCTTAGAAGGGACAACCGGGAAGACCCAGTACTTC

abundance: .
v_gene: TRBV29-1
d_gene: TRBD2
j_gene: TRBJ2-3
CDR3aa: CSAPLRGGMDTQYF
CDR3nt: TGCAGCGCGCCGCTCCGGGGGGGCATGGATACGCAGTATTTT

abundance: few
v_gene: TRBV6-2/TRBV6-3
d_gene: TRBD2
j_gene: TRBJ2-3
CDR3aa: CASRDGLVAQYF
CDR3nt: TGTGCCAGCAGAGATGGACTAGTGGCGCAGTATTTT

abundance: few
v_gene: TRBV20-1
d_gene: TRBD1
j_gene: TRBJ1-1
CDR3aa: CSAALPGQGNTEAFF
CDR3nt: TGCAGTGCCGCGCTCCCGGGACAGGGGAACACTGAAGCTTTCTTT

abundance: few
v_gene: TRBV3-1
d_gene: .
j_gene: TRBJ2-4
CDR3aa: CASSQDRRPLGDIQYF
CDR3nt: TGTGCCAGCAGCCAAGATAGGAGACCCCTCGGCGACATTCAGTACTTC

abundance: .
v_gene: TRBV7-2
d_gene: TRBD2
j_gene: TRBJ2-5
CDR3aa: CASSPQSGGETQYF
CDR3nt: TGTGCCAGCAGCCCCCAGAGCGGGGGAGAGACCCAGTACTTC

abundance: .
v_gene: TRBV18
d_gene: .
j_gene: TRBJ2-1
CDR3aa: CASSPRPQGEQLF
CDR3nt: TGTGCCAGCTCACCACGCCCGCAGGGTGAGCAGCTCTTC

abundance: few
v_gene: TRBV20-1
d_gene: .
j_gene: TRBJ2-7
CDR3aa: CSASGAREQYF
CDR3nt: TGCAGTGCCAGTGGAGCGCGAGAGCAGTACTTC